These T cell receptor beta chains were read from a single sample in a study of cytomegalovirus exposure and HLA in healthy donors. TCRdb's copy holds only in-frame clones and misses some; the assay was immunoSEQ multiplex PCR. The sample includes roughly 90,000 clones, around 93% of them seen just once. The material sequenced was PBMCs. The receptors stem from a woman under 40 in good health and CMV-seropositive. CDR3s include the opening cysteine and the closing phenylalanine or tryptophan. Each record gives: D gene, clone size, V gene, J gene, CDR3 protein, CDR3 DNA. A D gene is named only where the DNA matches it firmly. Part of the rows lack a size; the others show once, few, many or a class for expanded clones.

d_gene: TRBD1
abundance: .
v_gene: TRBV19
j_gene: TRBJ2-3
CDR3aa: CASRQGALPTDTQYF
CDR3nt: TGTGCCAGTCGTCAGGGGGCCCTACCCACAGATACGCAGTATTTT

d_gene: TRBD2
abundance: once
v_gene: TRBV4-1
j_gene: TRBJ2-1
CDR3aa: CASSQVLAGVAYNEQFF
CDR3nt: TGCGCCAGCAGCCAAGTATTAGCGGGAGTGGCCTACAATGAGCAGTTCTTC

d_gene: .
abundance: .
v_gene: TRBV11-2
j_gene: TRBJ2-1
CDR3aa: CASSSRTAGNEQFF
CDR3nt: TGTGCCAGCAGCTCTCGGACAGCTGGGAATGAGCAGTTCTTC

d_gene: .
abundance: .
v_gene: TRBV7-2
j_gene: TRBJ2-7
CDR3aa: CASSLDFQGPPGEQYF
CDR3nt: TGTGCCAGCAGCTTAGATTTCCAGGGGCCTCCGGGGGAGCAGTACTTC

d_gene: .
abundance: .
v_gene: TRBV5-1
j_gene: TRBJ1-5
CDR3aa: CASSLQGNQPQHF
CDR3nt: TGCGCCAGCAGCCTTCAGGGGAATCAGCCCCAGCATTTT

d_gene: TRBD2
abundance: .
v_gene: TRBV28
j_gene: TRBJ2-1
CDR3aa: CASSLAGAGLYNEQFF
CDR3nt: TGTGCCAGCAGTTTAGCAGGAGCGGGACTCTACAATGAGCAGTTCTTC

d_gene: TRBD2
abundance: .
v_gene: TRBV5-4
j_gene: TRBJ2-1
CDR3aa: CASSWTSGASYNEQFF
CDR3nt: TGTGCCAGCAGCTGGACTAGCGGAGCCTCCTACAATGAGCAGTTCTTC

d_gene: TRBD1
abundance: once
v_gene: TRBV5-1
j_gene: TRBJ1-2
CDR3aa: CASSLGQGDGYTF
CDR3nt: TGCGCCAGCAGCTTGGGACAGGGAGATGGCTACACCTTC

d_gene: .
abundance: .
v_gene: TRBV7-3
j_gene: TRBJ2-3
CDR3aa: CASSSWEASPFTDTQYF
CDR3nt: TGTGCCAGCAGTTCGTGGGAGGCCAGTCCTTTCACAGATACGCAGTATTTT

d_gene: TRBD2
abundance: .
v_gene: TRBV27
j_gene: TRBJ2-2
CDR3aa: CASTLAGHTGELFF
CDR3nt: TGTGCCAGCACCCTAGCGGGACACACCGGGGAGCTGTTTTTT

d_gene: TRBD1
abundance: .
v_gene: TRBV7-9
j_gene: TRBJ1-4
CDR3aa: CASSSDRGHEKLFF
CDR3nt: TGTGCCAGCAGCTCCGACAGGGGGCATGAAAAACTGTTTTTT

d_gene: TRBD2
abundance: .
v_gene: TRBV5-1
j_gene: TRBJ2-3
CDR3aa: CASSLERETDTQYF
CDR3nt: TGCGCCAGCAGCTTGGAGCGGGAGACGGATACGCAGTATTTT

d_gene: .
abundance: once
v_gene: TRBV7-9
j_gene: TRBJ1-2
CDR3aa: CASAPTDSNYGYTF
CDR3nt: TGTGCCAGCGCACCCACCGACAGCAACTATGGCTACACCTTC

d_gene: .
abundance: once
v_gene: TRBV6-6
j_gene: TRBJ2-7
CDR3aa: CASSYDSRTYEQYF
CDR3nt: TGTGCCAGCAGTTACGACAGCCGTACCTACGAGCAGTACTTC

d_gene: .
abundance: .
v_gene: TRBV9
j_gene: TRBJ2-1
CDR3aa: CASSVRTVSYNEQFF
CDR3nt: TGTGCCAGCAGCGTAAGAACGGTTTCCTACAATGAGCAGTTCTTC

d_gene: TRBD1
abundance: few
v_gene: TRBV5-4
j_gene: TRBJ1-1
CDR3aa: CASSLQGEAFF
CDR3nt: TGTGCCAGCAGCCTACAGGGGGAAGCTTTCTTT

d_gene: .
abundance: .
v_gene: TRBV19
j_gene: TRBJ2-5
CDR3aa: CASSIHSQETQYF
CDR3nt: TGTGCCAGTAGTATACATTCCCAAGAGACCCAGTACTTC

d_gene: TRBD2
abundance: .
v_gene: TRBV6-1
j_gene: TRBJ2-7
CDR3aa: CASSEWPLAELSYEQYF
CDR3nt: TGTGCCAGCAGTGAATGGCCTCTAGCGGAGCTTTCCTACGAGCAGTACTTC

d_gene: TRBD2
abundance: .
v_gene: TRBV19
j_gene: TRBJ2-2
CDR3aa: CASSWLAGLSNTGELFF
CDR3nt: TGTGCCAGTAGTTGGCTAGCGGGACTGTCGAACACCGGGGAGCTGTTTTTT

d_gene: TRBD2
abundance: .
v_gene: TRBV30
j_gene: TRBJ2-1
CDR3aa: CAQRDGRAAYEQFF
CDR3nt: TGTGCCCAACGGGACGGGAGGGCCGCATATGAGCAGTTCTTC

d_gene: .
abundance: .
v_gene: TRBV19
j_gene: TRBJ1-2
CDR3aa: CASSIGTGSYYGYTF
CDR3nt: TGTGCCAGTAGTATAGGAACAGGGTCCTACTATGGCTACACCTTC

d_gene: TRBD1
abundance: .
v_gene: TRBV5-8
j_gene: TRBJ2-3
CDR3aa: CASSTGQGITDTQYF
CDR3nt: TGTGCCAGCAGCACGGGACAGGGTATTACAGATACGCAGTATTTT

d_gene: .
abundance: few
v_gene: TRBV4-3
j_gene: TRBJ1-1
CDR3aa: CASSQVRGNTEAFF
CDR3nt: TGCGCCAGCAGCCAAGTAAGGGGGAACACTGAAGCTTTCTTT

d_gene: TRBD1
abundance: .
v_gene: TRBV29-1
j_gene: TRBJ1-4
CDR3aa: CSVGTAHNEKLFF
CDR3nt: TGCAGCGTCGGGACAGCGCATAATGAAAAACTGTTTTTT

d_gene: .
abundance: .
v_gene: TRBV30
j_gene: TRBJ1-1
CDR3aa: CAYRTPPTEAFF
CDR3nt: TGTGCCTACAGGACACCCCCCACTGAAGCTTTCTTT

d_gene: .
abundance: .
v_gene: TRBV9
j_gene: TRBJ2-5
CDR3aa: CASSVGGSQETQYF
CDR3nt: TGTGCCAGCAGCGTAGGAGGGTCCCAAGAGACCCAGTACTTC

d_gene: .
abundance: .
v_gene: TRBV2
j_gene: TRBJ2-7
CDR3aa: CASSGQESSYEQYF
CDR3nt: TGTGCCAGCAGTGGACAGGAAAGCTCCTACGAGCAGTACTTC

d_gene: .
abundance: .
v_gene: TRBV28
j_gene: TRBJ1-5
CDR3aa: CASTPSGQPQHF
CDR3nt: TGTGCCAGCACCCCTTCCGGTCAGCCCCAGCATTTT

d_gene: .
abundance: .
v_gene: TRBV2
j_gene: TRBJ1-5
CDR3aa: CASRVGQGFSPQHF
CDR3nt: TGTGCCAGCAGGGTCGGGCAGGGGTTTTCGCCCCAGCATTTT